What follows are 21 T cell receptor beta chains derived from one specimen sequenced in a study of cytomegalovirus exposure and HLA in healthy donors. Primers for the PCR totalled 60 Vbeta and 13 Jbeta. Repertoires were generated with immunoSEQ multiplex PCR, while TCRdb's copy carries only in-frame clones and drops some. The sample lists about 140,000 clones, roughly 80% occurring once. The sample taken for sequencing was PBMCs. Receptor source: a male donor in good health and CMV-seronegative.

In its sample, this clone was seen once. V usage is TRBV7-9 and J usage is TRBJ2-1; 16 bases are a match to TRBD2. The CDR3 covers 16 residues. Per the germline V gene, CDR1 is SEHNR and CDR2 is FQNEAQ (reference sequence). Trimming cost V 8 bases and J 6 bases; bases outside gene matches: 7. CDR3 coding DNA: TGTGCCAGCTATCCGGGACTAGCGGGGGGGGTCAATGAGCAGTTCTTC. Encoded protein: CASYPGLAGGVNEQFF.

The V and J genes are TRBV21-1 and TRBJ1-2. TRBV21-1 represents a pseudogene. The CDR3 consists of 14 residues. DNA for the CDR3: TGTGCCAGCAGCAAACAGCGATCTAACTATGGCTACACCTTC. Its translation is CASSKQRSNYGYTF.

The chain joins TRBV30 to TRBJ2-1; 8 bases match TRBD2. The V gene's germline CDR1 is GTSNPN and CDR2 SVGIG (reference sequence). Trimming cost V 7 bases and J 3 bases; bases outside gene matches: 5. There are 13 residues in the CDR3. The CDR3 sequence is CASATSDYNEQFF. In DNA form, the CDR3 reads TGTGCCTCGGCGACTAGCGACTACAATGAGCAGTTCTTC.

The rearrangement links TRBV7-2 to TRBJ2-7; 10 nucleotides line up with TRBD1. Germline V gene lookup returns CDR1 SGHTA and CDR2 FQGNSA. The CDR3 contains 14 residues. J gave up 5 bases and V 4 bases, and 5 bases lay outside the gene matches. Here the CDR3 reads CASSSLTGGNEQYF. The CDR3 DNA sequence: TGTGCCAGCAGCTCCCTGACAGGGGGCAACGAGCAGTACTTC.

V usage is TRBV7-2 and J usage is TRBJ2-1; D gene ambiguous. The CDR3 spans 13 residues. Germline lookup yields CDR1 SGHTA and CDR2 FQGNSA. The V end was cut by 3 bases, the J end by 7 bases, with 10 bases between. The CDR3 DNA reads as TGTGCCAGCAGCTTGCGGTCGATTAATGAGCAGTTCTTC. Residues: CASSLRSINEQFF.

The chain combines TRBV5-5 with TRBJ2-7; no reliable D call. Germline-derived CDR1 and CDR2 are SGHKS and YYEKEE (reference sequence). The CDR3 totals 14 residues. V was cut by 2 bases and J by 6 bases, with 15 bases left in between. The CDR3 sequence is CASSFPTRGLEQYF. CDR3 in DNA: TGTGCCAGCAGCTTTCCCACTCGAGGCCTCGAGCAGTACTTC. Full variable domain (rest looked up from reference TRBV5-5 and TRBJ2-7): DAGVTQSPTHLIKTRGQQVTLRCSPISGHKSVSWYQQVLGQGPQFIFQYYEKEERGRGNFPDRFSARQFPNYSSELNVNALLLGDSALYLCASSFPTRGLEQYFGPGTRLTVT.

This clone was detected a few times. The chain couples TRBV6-6 to TRBJ1-1; no reliable D call. V lost 6 bases to trimming and J lost 4 bases, with 15 bases between them. Germline V lookup: CDR1 MNHNY, CDR2 SVGAGI (reference sequence). The CDR3 runs 14 residues. CDR3 in amino acids: CASSPPQRSTEAFF. As DNA, the CDR3 is TGTGCCAGCAGCCCGCCCCAGAGGAGCACTGAAGCTTTCTTT.

This clone has just a few counts. The chain links TRBV11-2 to TRBJ2-7; D may be TRBD1 (5 bases). This CDR3 is 16 amino acids long. Trimming cost V 0 bases and J 3 bases, with 15 bases left between them. Germline CDR1 SGHAT, CDR2 FQNNGV. The CDR3 here is CASSLDSQGKGYEQYF. In DNA, the CDR3 is TGTGCCAGCAGCTTAGACTCGCAGGGCAAAGGCTACGAGCAGTACTTC. Drawing the rest from reference TRBV11-2 and TRBJ2-7, the complete variable domain is EAGVAQSPRYKIIEKRQSVAFWCNPISGHATLYWYQQILGQGPKLLIQFQNNGVVDDSQLPKDRFSAERLKGVDSTLKIQPAKLEDSAVYLCASSLDSQGKGYEQYFGPGTRLTVT.

This clone was seen once. In this CDR3 the conserved last residue, phenylalanine or tryptophan, is missing, so a read error is likely. The genes are TRBV7-2 and TRBJ1-2; D perhaps matches TRBD1 (5 bases). The ends were cut back, 6 bases at V and 5 bases at J, with 13 bases in the middle. The CDR3 extends over 13 amino acids. The V gene's germline CDR1 is SGHTA and CDR2 FQGNSA. This chain's CDR3 is CASRPGTRYGYTL. The CDR3 DNA is TGTGCCAGCAGACCAGGGACTCGGTATGGCTACACCCTC.

The rearrangement joins TRBV6-4 to TRBJ2-2; D not resolved. V was clipped by 6 bases and J by 6 bases, with 11 bases between them. Looked up from germline, CDR1 is MRHNA and CDR2 is SNTAGT. The CDR3 runs to 13 residues. The CDR3 nucleotides read TGTGCCAGCAGCCGGGTTCAGTCCGGGGAGCTGTTTTTT. It specifies CASSRVQSGELFF.

The chain is built from TRBV18 and TRBJ2-5; tentative D call: TRBD1 (6 bases). The J call may be incorrect, as the DNA end agrees better with TRBJ2-7. Per germline, CDR1 KGHSH and CDR2 LQKENI. This CDR3 has 16 residues. The CDR3 region has the DNA TGTGCCAGCTCACCTCCTACGGGACAACCCAACTACGAGCAGTACTTC. Amino acids: CASSPPTGQPNYEQYF.

The chain links TRBV5-6 to TRBJ1-5, with D tentatively TRBD1 (5 bases). With 4 bases removed from V and 5 bases from J, the gap between germline ends came to 13 bases. CDR3 length: 14 amino acids. Germline CDR1 is SGHDT and CDR2 is YYEEEE. The CDR3 protein is CASSTGELDQPQHF. DNA of the CDR3: TGTGCCAGCAGCACGGGGGAGTTAGATCAGCCCCAGCATTTT.

Regarding this clone: An end of the junction does not agree with germline; a read error may underlie this. The CDR3 region is CSSIQGDIPNYGYTF. Written as DNA, the CDR3 is TGTTCCAGCATTCAGGGGGACATTCCCAACTATGGCTACACCTTC. This sequence joins TRBV7-9 and TRBJ1-2; TRBD1 matches 7 bases. This CDR3 comprises 15 residues. Germline V gene data show CDR1 as SEHNR and CDR2 as FQNEAQ (reference sequence).

V usage is TRBV7-2 and J usage is TRBJ1-2; 9 bases fit TRBD1. Germline V gives CDR1 SGHTA, CDR2 FQGNSA. The V segment lost 7 bases and the J segment 8 bases; nucleotides outside the gene matches: 5. CDR3 length: 12 amino acids. Written as DNA, the CDR3 is TGTGCCAGCACTCGGACAGGGGTAGGCTACACCTTC. Translation gives CASTRTGVGYTF.

Here the CDR3 reads CAWRRENYGYTF. The CDR3 coding sequence is TGTGCCTGGCGTCGGGAAAACTATGGCTACACCTTC. The genes are TRBV30 and TRBJ1-2; no reliable D call. CDR3 size: 12 residues. Trimming pared 5 bases from V and 2 bases from J, leaving 9 bases between. In germline, CDR1 is GTSNPN, CDR2 SVGIG (reference sequence).

J is TRBJ1-5 and V is TRBV19; D unclear. The germline CDR1 and CDR2 sequences are LNHDA and SQIVND (reference sequence). V was trimmed by 6 bases and J by 2 bases, leaving 14 bases between them. This CDR3 spans 15 amino acids. CDR3 DNA: TGTGCCAGTAGCGATACGGGAGGCGGCAATCAGCCCCAGCATTTT. It translates to CASSDTGGGNQPQHF.

A remark on this clone: Other nucleotide sequences in the sample specify the same CDR3. The chain combines TRBV7-2 with TRBJ2-7, with 8 bases identical to TRBD2. The CDR3 is 13 residues long. Germline V gives CDR1 SGHTA, CDR2 FQGNSA. J lost 2 bases, V lost 3 bases, and 0 bases had no gene match. CDR3 region: CASSFSGAYEQYF. The CDR3 DNA reads as TGTGCCAGCAGCTTTAGCGGGGCCTACGAGCAGTACTTC.

This clone was recorded a few times. This sequence joins TRBV2 and TRBJ2-5, with D possibly TRBD2 on 5 matching bases. This CDR3 has 13 amino acids. The ends were cut back, 9 bases at V and 9 bases at J, with 20 bases in the middle. In germline, CDR1 is SNHLY, CDR2 FYNNEI. CDR3 protein: CARRGRGRQAQYF. CDR3 DNA: TGTGCCAGGAGAGGAAGAGGGCGGCAGGCCCAGTACTTC. Variable domain in full (rest from reference TRBV2 and TRBJ2-5): EPEVTQTPSHQVTQMGQEVILRCVPISNHLYFYWYRQILGQKVEFLVSFYNNEISEKSEIFDDQFSVERPDGSNFTLKIRSTKLEDSAMYFCARRGRGRQAQYFGPGTRLLVL.

The chain employs TRBV6-5 and TRBJ1-3, with a possible D match to TRBD1 (6 bases). V was shortened by 11 bases and J by 0 bases, with 14 bases between the two germline ends. The CDR3 runs 14 residues. Germline V CDR1 and CDR2: MNHEY, SVGAGI. CDR3 loop: CASGTGLSGNTIYF. As DNA, the CDR3 is TGTGCCTCGGGAACAGGGCTCTCTGGAAACACCATATATTTT.

Turning to this clone: The sample has other DNA sequences that encode this CDR3 too. The chain links TRBV7-2 to TRBJ2-4; 8 bases are a match to TRBD1. The V gene's germline CDR1 is SGHTA and CDR2 FQGNSA. The CDR3 contains 13 residues. V was clipped by 5 bases and J by 8 bases; unmatched bases: 5. The CDR3 nucleotides are TGTGCCAGCAGCCTTGACAGGGGTGACATTCAGTACTTC. It yields the protein CASSLDRGDIQYF.

The chain is built from TRBV7-2 and TRBJ2-1; 7 bases line up with TRBD1. Losses at the gene ends were 6 bases for V and 8 bases for J; bases not matched to a gene: 10. The germline gives CDR1 SGHTA, CDR2 FQGNSA. CDR3 size: 14 residues. The CDR3 region has the DNA TGTGCCAGCAGTTTCCAGGGGGTTGGGGATGAGCAGTTCTTC. This codes for CASSFQGVGDEQFF.